This entry lists 30 T cell receptor beta chains sequenced from one sample in a study of T cells in women clearing cervical HPV infection. Some clones are missing from TCRdb's copy, which holds only in-frame ones; the method was immunoSEQ multiplex PCR. The table lists around 39,000 clones. Material for sequencing was blood buffy coat. All receptors derive from a woman between 18 and 70 years old with a cervical HPV16 infection that either progressed to CIN3+ or cleared (not recorded which).

For this clone: The read terminates 3 residues before the CDR3 end, so the remaining end is supplied by the germline J gene. This chain joins TRBV2 and TRBJ1-4, with D possibly TRBD1 on 5 matching bases. This CDR3 is built from 13 residues. Germline assignment: CDR1 SNHLY and CDR2 FYNNEI. The CDR3 bases that were read are TGTGCCCATAGAGGGCAGGGCAATTCACCA. Translation: CAHRGQGNSP. Given in full, the CDR3 is CAHRGQGNSPLFF. The full variable domain, its missing parts supplied by reference TRBV2 and TRBJ1-4, is EPEVTQTPSHQVTQMGQEVILRCVPISNHLYFYWYRQILGQKVEFLVSFYNNEISEKSEIFDDQFSVERPDGSNFTLKIRSTKLEDSAMYFCAHRGQGNSPLFFGSGTQLSVL.

About this clone itself: Read coverage stops 3 residues before the CDR3 terminus; the germline J gene supplies the remainder. The chain has TRBV12-3 or TRBV12-4 and TRBJ1-1, with a tentative D call TRBD1 (5 bases). CDR3 size: 10 residues. CDR3 DNA, as far as it was read: TGTGCCAGCGGGGGGGGAGAA. This codes for CASGGGE. The complete CDR3 reads CASGGGEAFF.

In the case of this clone: Sequencing ends 3 residues short of the CDR3 end; the germline J gene provides the rest. The gene calls are TRBV4-1 and TRBJ1-1; weak D call: TRBD1 (5 bases). This CDR3 is 14 amino acids long. Between the trimmed V and J ends, which lost 0 bases and 5 bases, there was a span of 10 bases. Germline V gene sequence: CDR1 MGHRA, CDR2 YSYEKL. The CDR3 sequence is CASSQEMKGTEAFF. Incomplete CDR3 DNA: TGCGCCAGCAGCCAAGAAATGAAGGGGACTGAA.

As regards this clone: The read terminates 3 residues ahead of where the CDR3 ends, so the germline J gene completes it. This chain joins TRBV20-1 and TRBJ1-2; D is undetermined. Looked up from germline, CDR1 is DFQATT and CDR2 is SNEGSKA (reference sequence). The CDR3 is 10 residues long. This CDR3 is CSALFYDYTF. CDR3 DNA, as far as it was read: TGCAGTGCTCTCTTCTACGAC.

Points on this clone: The read comes to an end 3 residues before the CDR3 does, leaving the germline J gene to fill in the end. V usage is TRBV20-1 and J usage is TRBJ2-1, with a possible D match to TRBD2 (6 bases). The CDR3 contains 14 residues. V lost 1 base and J lost 8, with 15 bases in between. Germline loops: CDR1 DFQATT, CDR2 SNEGSKA (reference sequence). The CDR3 reads CSARALGTGDEQFF. The CDR3 DNA, read in part, is TGCAGTGCTAGAGCTCTTGGGACTGGGGATGAG.

Note on this clone: The sequence runs out 3 residues before the end of the CDR3; the remainder is reconstructed from the germline J gene. The chain uses TRBV19 and TRBJ1-2; D perhaps matches TRBD1 (6 bases). The length of the CDR3 is 14 residues. From germline, CDR1 is LNHDA and CDR2 SQIVND (reference sequence). The DNA read from the CDR3 is TGTGCCAGTAGTCCGCTGACAGGTGGCTACGAC. Encoded protein: CASSPLTGGYD. The CDR3 in full is CASSPLTGGYDYTF.

Concerning this clone: The DNA ends 3 residues before the CDR3 does, and the rest of the CDR3 is filled in from the germline J gene. The gene calls are TRBV27 and TRBJ2-3; D gene unclear. Deletions cut 7 bases from V and 5 bases from J, with 13 bases between. The CDR3 is made up of 13 amino acids. The germline gives CDR1 MNHEY, CDR2 SMNVEV (reference sequence). CDR3 bases read: TGTGCCAGCACATCCCTTCAGAGAGATACG. Translated, it gives CASTSLQRDT. The whole CDR3 protein is CASTSLQRDTQYF.

Remarks on this clone: The read is 3 residues too short to cover the CDR3 end, so that end is filled in from the germline J gene. The chain employs TRBV10-1 and TRBJ1-1; D is unclear. The CDR3 is 13 amino acids. The germline V and J ends were trimmed by 0 bases and 3 bases, with 5 bases remaining between them. The V gene's germline CDR1 is WNHNN and CDR2 SYGVQD (reference sequence). CDR3 residues: CASSESPYTEAFF. The covered CDR3 bases are TGCGCCAGCAGTGAGTCCCCATACACTGAA.

In the case of this clone: The read ends 3 residues before the CDR3 terminus; that terminus is restored from the germline J gene. V is TRBV27 and J is TRBJ2-7; 8 nucleotides line up with TRBD1. CDR1 and CDR2 from the germline V gene are MNHEY and SMNVEV (reference sequence). V shed 5 bases, J shed 6 bases, and the junction held 12 bases outside the gene matches. CDR3 length equals 15 residues. This CDR3 is CASSATCQGACEQYF. The covered CDR3 bases are TGTGCCAGCAGTGCAACCTGCCAGGGGGCTTGCGAG.

In the case of this clone: The read finishes 3 residues shy of the CDR3 end, and the germline J gene is used to complete it. V is TRBV18 and J is TRBJ2-2; D ambiguous. Germline V gene lookup returns CDR1 KGHSH and CDR2 LQKENI. The CDR3 has 13 residues. The part of the CDR3 DNA that was read is TGTGCCAGCTTGCCCGGATCGGGTGAAAAG. The encoded protein is CASLPGSGEK. The whole CDR3 protein reads CASLPGSGEKLFF.

The sequenced CDR3 bases are TGCAGCGTTGACACCCTGGCAGGGGGCGCGAATGGC. Its translation: CSVDTLAGGANG. The CDR3 in its entirety is CSVDTLAGGANGYTF. V and J are TRBV29-1 and TRBJ1-2; 8 bases map to TRBD1. Read data end 3 residues before the CDR3 end; the end is taken from the germline J gene. The CDR3 has 15 residues. CDR1 SQVTM and CDR2 ANQGSEA come from the germline V gene. J was trimmed by 6 bases and V by 3 bases; bases with no gene match: 12.

A note on this clone: The read ends 3 residues early relative to the CDR3; the germline J gene fills the gap. The rearrangement links TRBV30 to TRBJ2-1; no definite D call. CDR1 is GTSNPN and CDR2 is SVGIG in the germline V gene (reference sequence). V was shortened by 1 base and J by 3 bases, with 10 bases between the two germline ends. This CDR3 has 14 residues. CDR3 bases read: TGTGCCTGGAGTGCGGAACAGCTCTACAATGAG. Encoded protein: CAWSAEQLYNE. The complete CDR3 protein is CAWSAEQLYNEQFF.

A note on this clone: The missing CDR3 end, 3 residues past where the read stops, is filled in from the germline J gene. The rearrangement joins TRBV19 to TRBJ1-1; 10 bases align to TRBD1. The ends lost 4 bases at V and 5 bases at J; junction bases unmatched: 13. Germline values: CDR1 LNHDA, CDR2 SQIVND (reference sequence). CDR3 size: 17 residues. The CDR3 bases that were read are TGTGCCAGTAGTACCGGGACAGGGGTCTCACTACAAACTGAA. Amino acid sequence: CASSTGTGVSLQTE. In full, the CDR3 reads CASSTGTGVSLQTEAFF.

A note on this clone: Read sequence stops 3 residues before the CDR3 end, and the germline J gene provides the missing end. This sequence joins TRBV18 and TRBJ1-5, with D hard to call. In germline, CDR1 is KGHSH, CDR2 LQKENI. The ends were cut back, 6 bases at V and 3 bases at J, with 12 bases in the middle. The CDR3 is 14 residues long. The CDR3 protein is CASSGGRLNQPQHF. The sequenced part of the CDR3 DNA is TGTGCCAGCTCCGGCGGGAGGCTCAATCAGCCC.

CDR3 DNA, as far as it was read: TGTGCCAGCAGCTTAGGGTGGGCAAAAGACAATGAC. Protein sequence: CASSLGWAKDND. The whole CDR3 region reads CASSLGWAKDNDYTF. The chain has TRBV7-3 and TRBJ1-2; D unresolved. The read terminates 3 residues ahead of where the CDR3 ends, so the germline J gene completes it. The CDR3 extends over 15 amino acids. The germline V gene has CDR1 SGHTA and CDR2 FQGTGA.

Comments on this clone: The read ends 3 residues shy of where the CDR3 ends; the end is completed using the germline J gene. The chain is built from TRBV19 and TRBJ2-1; D may be TRBD1 (6 bases). Germline lookup yields CDR1 LNHDA and CDR2 SQIVND (reference sequence). The V end was cut by 6 bases, the J end by 1 base, with 13 bases between. The CDR3 length is 15 residues. Incomplete CDR3 DNA: TGTGCCAGTAGCCTCAGGGGCCTTTCCTACAATGAG. This codes for CASSLRGLSYNE. The complete CDR3 reads CASSLRGLSYNEQFF.

Concerning this clone: The read terminates 3 residues ahead of where the CDR3 ends, so the germline J gene completes it. The V gene is TRBV2, the J gene TRBJ2-5, with a possible D match to TRBD1 (6 bases). The CDR3 runs 13 residues. The V gene's germline CDR1 is SNHLY and CDR2 FYNNEI. V was clipped by 4 bases and J by 1 base, with 7 bases between them. The CDR3 loop is CASSGTAQETQYF. CDR3 bases read: TGTGCCAGCAGTGGGACAGCCCAAGAGACC.

The sequenced part of the CDR3 DNA is TGTGCCAGCAGCTTGGGAGGGAACACTGAA. Amino acids: CASSLGGNTE. The whole CDR3 is CASSLGGNTEAFF. This rearrangement joins TRBV5-6 to TRBJ1-1, with D hard to call. The read halts 3 residues ahead of the CDR3 end, with the missing end drawn from the germline J gene. This CDR3 has 13 amino acids. Trimming removed 0 bases from V and 1 base from J, with 4 bases in between. Germline V CDR1 and CDR2: SGHDT, YYEEEE.

The DNA read from the CDR3 is TGTGCCAGCAGTGGTGGGGGGGCGGAA. This codes for CASSGGGAE. The complete CDR3 reads CASSGGGAEAFF. This chain links TRBV2 with TRBJ1-1, with D maybe TRBD1 (6 bases). The CDR3 extends 3 residues past the end of the read, so its final part is completed from the germline J gene. The CDR3 contains 12 residues. The germline gives CDR1 SNHLY, CDR2 FYNNEI.

About this clone: The read is 3 residues too short to cover the CDR3 end, so that end is filled in from the germline J gene. The chain couples TRBV29-1 to TRBJ2-7; 12 bases are a match to TRBD1. CDR3 length: 14 residues. Germline loops: CDR1 SQVTM, CDR2 ANQGSEA. After removal of 4 bases from V and 0 bases from J, the junction contained 1 base not matched to a gene. The CDR3 spells CSVVGQGASYEQYF. CDR3 bases read: TGCAGCGTTGTGGGACAGGGGGCCTCCTACGAG.

The chain's CDR3 is CASSSSPGQPNEKLFF. The DNA read from the CDR3 is TGCGCCAGCAGCAGTTCCCCGGGACAGCCTAATGAAAAG. The V call is TRBV5-1, the J call TRBJ2-2, with 7 bases that match TRBD1. The read terminates 3 residues ahead of where the CDR3 ends, so the germline J gene completes it. The CDR3 loop spans 16 amino acids. Germline CDR1 reads SGHRS; CDR2 reads YFSETQ. The full variable domain, completed using reference TRBV5-1 and TRBJ2-2, is KAGVTQTPRYLIKTRGQQVTLSCSPISGHRSVSWYQQTPGQGLQFLFEYFSETQRNKGNFPGRFSGRQFSNSRSEMNVSTLELGDSALYLCASSSSPGQPNEKLFFGEGSRLTVL.

On this clone: Read coverage stops 3 residues before the CDR3 terminus; the germline J gene supplies the remainder. This sequence joins TRBV28 and TRBJ2-1; D possibly corresponds to TRBD1 (6 bases). V was pared by 3 bases and J by 8 bases, with 11 bases between. Per the germline V gene, CDR1 is MDHEN and CDR2 is SYDVKM. This CDR3 spans 13 amino acids. CDR3 protein: CASSFTYRDEQFF. CDR3 DNA (partial): TGTGCCAGCAGTTTCACCTACAGGGATGAG.

Turning to this clone: The missing CDR3 end, 3 residues past where the read stops, is filled in from the germline J gene. This chain uses TRBV6-2 or TRBV6-3 with TRBJ1-5; weak D call: TRBD1 (5 bases). The germline V and J ends were trimmed by 6 bases and 1 base, with 13 bases remaining between them. CDR3 length: 15 residues. Looked up from germline, CDR1 is MNHEY and CDR2 is SVGEGT. The sequenced part of the CDR3 DNA is TGTGCCAGCAGCGAAACAGGTTTGAGCAATCAGCCC. Translating it yields CASSETGLSNQP. The CDR3, in full, reads CASSETGLSNQPQHF.

The sequenced part of the CDR3 DNA is TGTGCCAGCAGCTTAGGAGGGGGACAGAACACG. It specifies CASSLGGGQNT. The full CDR3 reads CASSLGGGQNTQYF. This chain joins TRBV7-3 and TRBJ2-3, with D possibly matching TRBD1 (7 bases). The read ends 3 residues early relative to the CDR3; the germline J gene fills the gap. The germline CDR1 and CDR2 sequences are SGHTA and FQGTGA. The CDR3 has 14 amino acids.

Remarks on this clone: The sequence runs out 3 residues before the end of the CDR3; the remainder is reconstructed from the germline J gene. The chain has TRBV2 and TRBJ1-6, with 9 bases identical to TRBD1. The germline V gene encodes CDR1 SNHLY and CDR2 FYNNEI. This CDR3 has 15 amino acids. Trimming took 6 bases from V and 7 from J; bases not matched to a gene: 7. CDR3 bases read: TGTGCCAGCAGGGGTACGGGACAGGGAAATTCACCC. It encodes CASRGTGQGNSP. The full CDR3 sequence reads CASRGTGQGNSPLHF.

The sequenced part of the CDR3 DNA is TGTGCCAGCAGCCCAGTGACAGGGGGCTTCACTGAA. Translation gives CASSPVTGGFTE. The full CDR3 reads CASSPVTGGFTEAFF. The chain is built from TRBV5-4 and TRBJ1-1; TRBD1 matches 10 bases. The read comes to an end 3 residues before the CDR3 does, leaving the germline J gene to fill in the end. The CDR3 consists of 15 residues. V dropped 4 bases and J dropped 4; count of bases not matched to a gene: 7. Germline-derived CDR1 and CDR2 are SGHNT and YYREEE (reference sequence). Full variable domain (missing parts from reference TRBV5-4 and TRBJ1-1): ETGVTQSPTHLIKTRGQQVTLRCSSQSGHNTVSWYQQALGQGPQFIFQYYREEENGRGNFPPRFSGLQFPNYSSELNVNALELDDSALYLCASSPVTGGFTEAFFGQGTRLTVV.

Regarding this clone: The CDR3 end falls 3 residues outside the read, so it is completed with the germline J gene. The rearrangement uses TRBV19 and TRBJ1-5, with D possibly TRBD1 on 6 matching bases. V dropped 8 bases and J dropped 0 bases, with 11 bases sitting between them. Germline CDR1 LNHDA, CDR2 SQIVND (reference sequence). The CDR3 sequence is 14 residues long. CDR3: CASAQGHSNQPQHF. The sequenced CDR3 bases are TGTGCCAGTGCTCAGGGGCATAGCAATCAGCCC. Looking up the rest from reference TRBV19 and TRBJ1-5 gives the full variable domain: DGGITQSPKYLFRKEGQNVTLSCEQNLNHDAMYWYRQDPGQGLRLIYYSQIVNDFQKGDIAEGYSVSREKKESFPLTVTSAQKNPTAFYLCASAQGHSNQPQHFGDGTRLSIL.

Concerning this clone itself: Read coverage stops 3 residues before the CDR3 terminus; the germline J gene supplies the remainder. The rearrangement uses TRBV20-1 and TRBJ1-5, with a possible D match to TRBD1 (5 bases). Trimming took off 3 bases at V and 0 bases at J, with 9 bases between the two ends. Germline CDR1 reads DFQATT; CDR2 reads SNEGSKA (reference sequence). This CDR3 has 14 amino acids. The CDR3 DNA, read in part, is TGCAGTGCTAGGGGAGGGGTTAGCAATCAGCCC. It encodes CSARGGVSNQP. The CDR3 in its entirety is CSARGGVSNQPQHF.

The CDR3 sequence is CASSLQGRGNDYTF. CDR3 bases read: TGTGCCAGTAGCCTACAGGGTCGGGGCAATGAC. The chain carries TRBV19 and TRBJ1-2; possible D gene TRBD1, 6 bases. The CDR3 extends 3 residues past the end of the read, so its final part is completed from the germline J gene. The CDR3 is 14 residues long. Germline V gene sequence: CDR1 LNHDA, CDR2 SQIVND (reference sequence).

About this clone itself: The CDR3 extends 3 residues past the end of the read, so its final part is completed from the germline J gene. This rearrangement joins TRBV29-1 to TRBJ2-3; 10 bases align to TRBD1. V shed 4 bases, J shed 1 base, and the junction held 8 bases outside the gene matches. The germline V gene encodes CDR1 SQVTM and CDR2 ANQGSEA. The CDR3 covers 16 residues. The CDR3 bases that were read are TGCAGCGTTGGGGGGACAGGGGTAACGGGCACAGATACG. Protein sequence: CSVGGTGVTGTDT. From start to end, the CDR3 is CSVGGTGVTGTDTQYF.